Listed below are T cell receptor beta chains from one sample, sequenced in a study of T cell changes during pregnancy in multiple sclerosis. Libraries were prepared by immunoSEQ multiplex PCR; TCRdb keeps only in-frame clonotypes and omits some of them. Among some 70,000 clones listed, 75% to 95% were seen once. Sequences were derived from peripheral blood, sampled in the third trimester of pregnancy. The receptors originated from a female donor with multiple sclerosis, enrolled in a pregnancy study. CDR3s include the opening cysteine and the closing phenylalanine or tryptophan. The order of the fields is D gene, J gene, V gene, clone size, CDR3 DNA, CDR3 protein. The D gene is left open where the match is weak. Some rows mark clone size as missing; the rest say once, few, many or name a class of expanded clone.

d_call: -; j_call: TRBJ1-5; v_call: TRBV11-3; clone_size: -; cdr3_nt: TGTGCCAGCAGCCTGTGGGGGGGAAGCAATCAGCCCCAGCATTTT; cdr3_aa: CASSLWGGSNQPQHF
d_call: -; j_call: TRBJ1-2; v_call: TRBV7-2; clone_size: -; cdr3_nt: TGTGCCAGCAGCTTATTTGGGGGCCCGAATTCTAACTATGGCTACACCTTC; cdr3_aa: CASSLFGGPNSNYGYTF
d_call: TRBD1; j_call: TRBJ1-5; v_call: TRBV19; clone_size: -; cdr3_nt: TGTGCCAGTACCCCAGGGGGCGGGAATAGCAATCAGCCCCAGCATTTT; cdr3_aa: CASTPGGGNSNQPQHF
d_call: -; j_call: TRBJ2-7; v_call: TRBV29-1; clone_size: -; cdr3_nt: TGCAGCGTTACCCAGGGGCGCAGTTCCCACGAGCAGTACTTC; cdr3_aa: CSVTQGRSSHEQYF
d_call: TRBD1; j_call: TRBJ1-5; v_call: TRBV6-5; clone_size: -; cdr3_nt: TGTGCCAGCAGTTACTCGGGTTGGGGGACAGGACAGCCCCAGCATTTT; cdr3_aa: CASSYSGWGTGQPQHF
d_call: -; j_call: TRBJ1-2; v_call: TRBV27; clone_size: -; cdr3_nt: TGTGCCAGCAGTCCAAGGGGCCCCCACTATGGCTACACCTTC; cdr3_aa: CASSPRGPHYGYTF
d_call: -; j_call: TRBJ2-3; v_call: TRBV7-9; clone_size: -; cdr3_nt: -; cdr3_aa: CASILGPGSTDTQYF
d_call: -; j_call: TRBJ2-3; v_call: TRBV30; clone_size: once; cdr3_nt: TGTGCCTGGAGTTCTCTGGGAGGCCAGGGAGTCACGGATACGCAGTATTTT; cdr3_aa: CAWSSLGGQGVTDTQYF
d_call: -; j_call: TRBJ2-5; v_call: TRBV7-9; clone_size: -; cdr3_nt: TGTGCCAGCAGCTTAGCAGGGGGACAAGAGACCCAGTACTTC; cdr3_aa: CASSLAGGQETQYF
d_call: -; j_call: TRBJ2-7; v_call: TRBV6-5; clone_size: -; cdr3_nt: TGTGCCAGCCAATCCGGACAGTTCTACGAGCAGTACTTC; cdr3_aa: CASQSGQFYEQYF
d_call: TRBD1; j_call: TRBJ1-1; v_call: TRBV10-3; clone_size: once; cdr3_nt: TGTGCCATCAGTGAATGGACAGGGGGGACAAACTATCAAGCTTTCTTT; cdr3_aa: CAISEWTGGTNYQAFF
d_call: -; j_call: TRBJ2-3; v_call: TRBV4-1; clone_size: -; cdr3_nt: TGCGCCAGCAGCCAAGATGTGGGGGGTCGGAATACGCAGTATTTT; cdr3_aa: CASSQDVGGRNTQYF
d_call: TRBD2; j_call: TRBJ2-4; v_call: TRBV19; clone_size: -; cdr3_nt: TGTGCCAGTAGTAGGTGGGAGGGCCTAGCCAAAAACATTCAGTACTTC; cdr3_aa: CASSRWEGLAKNIQYF
d_call: TRBD2; j_call: TRBJ2-2; v_call: TRBV7-8; clone_size: -; cdr3_nt: TGTGCCAGCAGCCCCAGGACTAGTCGGAACACCGGGGAGCTGTTTTTT; cdr3_aa: CASSPRTSRNTGELFF
d_call: -; j_call: TRBJ1-2; v_call: TRBV7-3; clone_size: -; cdr3_nt: TGTGCCAGCAGCTTTCGAGGGACTTATGGCTACACCTTC; cdr3_aa: CASSFRGTYGYTF
d_call: -; j_call: TRBJ1-1; v_call: TRBV6-5; clone_size: -; cdr3_nt: TGTGCCAGCAGTTACGGGGCGGGGATGAACACTGAAGCTTTCTTT; cdr3_aa: CASSYGAGMNTEAFF
d_call: -; j_call: TRBJ1-1; v_call: TRBV13; clone_size: -; cdr3_nt: TGTGCCAGCAGCTTTTCCGGGGAGCCCCAAGCTTTCTTT; cdr3_aa: CASSFSGEPQAFF
d_call: -; j_call: TRBJ2-1; v_call: TRBV5-4; clone_size: -; cdr3_nt: TGTGCCAGCTCTGTCGGGGACAATGAGCAGTTCTTC; cdr3_aa: CASSVGDNEQFF
d_call: -; j_call: TRBJ1-5; v_call: TRBV18; clone_size: once; cdr3_nt: TGTGCCAGCTCACCAGGGGAGAATCAGCCCCAGCATTTT; cdr3_aa: CASSPGENQPQHF
d_call: TRBD1; j_call: TRBJ1-3; v_call: TRBV30; clone_size: -; cdr3_nt: TGTGCCTGGAGTTTGGACTTGACAGGGACAGGGACCTCTGGAAACACCATATATTTT; cdr3_aa: CAWSLDLTGTGTSGNTIYF
d_call: TRBD2; j_call: TRBJ2-1; v_call: TRBV19; clone_size: once; cdr3_nt: TGTGCCAGTAGTAAGGGACTAGCGGGAGGGCCAGCTTCCTACAATGAGCAGTTCTTC; cdr3_aa: CASSKGLAGGPASYNEQFF
d_call: -; j_call: TRBJ1-4; v_call: TRBV29-1; clone_size: -; cdr3_nt: TGCAGCGTCGAGGGAGGGGGAAGCGAAAAACTGTTTTTT; cdr3_aa: CSVEGGGSEKLFF
d_call: -; j_call: TRBJ1-3; v_call: TRBV5-8; clone_size: -; cdr3_nt: TGTGCCAGCAGCTTTGGCGGGCAGTCGAGCTCTGGAAACACCATATATTTT; cdr3_aa: CASSFGGQSSSGNTIYF
d_call: TRBD1; j_call: TRBJ1-2; v_call: TRBV4-3; clone_size: -; cdr3_nt: TGCGCCAGCAGCGGCCGACAGGGGCCCTTATTCTATGGCTACACCTTC; cdr3_aa: CASSGRQGPLFYGYTF
d_call: TRBD1; j_call: TRBJ2-2; v_call: TRBV7-9; clone_size: -; cdr3_nt: TGTGCCAGCAGCTTGGGGACAGGTCACACCGGGGAGCTGTTTTTT; cdr3_aa: CASSLGTGHTGELFF
d_call: -; j_call: TRBJ1-1; v_call: TRBV20-1; clone_size: -; cdr3_nt: TGCAGTGCTACGAGGAACACTGAAGCTTTCTTT; cdr3_aa: CSATRNTEAFF
d_call: TRBD2; j_call: TRBJ2-1; v_call: TRBV18; clone_size: -; cdr3_nt: TGTGCCAGCTCACCTTCGGCTAGCGGGGGGGGTGAGCAGTTCTTC; cdr3_aa: CASSPSASGGGEQFF
d_call: TRBD1; j_call: TRBJ1-4; v_call: TRBV7-3; clone_size: -; cdr3_nt: TGTGCCAGCAGCTTTTTGGGCCCCCACAGGGGGTGGAATGAAAAACTGTTTTTT; cdr3_aa: CASSFLGPHRGWNEKLFF
d_call: TRBD1; j_call: TRBJ2-5; v_call: TRBV5-1; clone_size: -; cdr3_nt: TGCGCCAGCAGCCCGGGACAGTACCAAGAGACCCAGTACTTC; cdr3_aa: CASSPGQYQETQYF
d_call: TRBD1; j_call: TRBJ2-2; v_call: TRBV4-2; clone_size: once; cdr3_nt: TGTGCCAGCAGCCGTGGACAGGGGGGCACCGGGGAGCTGTTTTTT; cdr3_aa: CASSRGQGGTGELFF
d_call: TRBD1; j_call: TRBJ2-5; v_call: TRBV2; clone_size: -; cdr3_nt: TGTGCCAGCAGTGACCCCGGACAGGGGGCAGGGGAGACCCAGTACTTC; cdr3_aa: CASSDPGQGAGETQYF
d_call: TRBD2; j_call: TRBJ2-5; v_call: TRBV5-1; clone_size: once; cdr3_nt: TGCGCCAGCAGCTTAGAACTAGCGGGGATAGAGACCCAGTACTTC; cdr3_aa: CASSLELAGIETQYF
d_call: -; j_call: TRBJ1-2; v_call: TRBV18; clone_size: -; cdr3_nt: TGTGCCAGCTCACCGAGCGGGGGTTCGGGAGGCTACACCTTC; cdr3_aa: CASSPSGGSGGYTF
d_call: -; j_call: TRBJ2-6; v_call: TRBV5-4; clone_size: -; cdr3_nt: TGTGCCAGCAGCTTTAGTAGCTCTGGGGCCAACGTCCTGACTTTC; cdr3_aa: CASSFSSSGANVLTF
d_call: -; j_call: TRBJ2-2; v_call: TRBV7-2; clone_size: -; cdr3_nt: TGTGCCAGCAGCTTTGAATTGGGCGGGGGCTACACCGGGGAGCTGTTTTTT; cdr3_aa: CASSFELGGGYTGELFF
d_call: -; j_call: TRBJ1-5; v_call: TRBV21-1; clone_size: -; cdr3_nt: TGTGCCAGCAGCAAACATACCCCTGCGGGGGGGAGTCAGCCCCAGCATTTT; cdr3_aa: CASSKHTPAGGSQPQHF
d_call: -; j_call: TRBJ2-7; v_call: TRBV5-1; clone_size: -; cdr3_nt: TGCGCCAGCAGCGTCCTCGCATCAACCAGCTACGAGCAGTACTTC; cdr3_aa: CASSVLASTSYEQYF
d_call: TRBD1; j_call: TRBJ1-5; v_call: TRBV6-1; clone_size: -; cdr3_nt: TGTGCCAGCAGCACACAGGGGGGCAATCAGCCCCAGCATTTT; cdr3_aa: CASSTQGGNQPQHF
d_call: TRBD2; j_call: TRBJ2-2; v_call: TRBV28; clone_size: few; cdr3_nt: TGTGCCAGCAGTTTATGGATCCTAGCGGGGGGGCCCGGGGAGCTGTTTTTT; cdr3_aa: CASSLWILAGGPGELFF
d_call: -; j_call: TRBJ1-1; v_call: TRBV7-9; clone_size: -; cdr3_nt: TGTGCCAGCGGGGGGACTGAAGCTTTCTTT; cdr3_aa: CASGGTEAFF
d_call: -; j_call: TRBJ1-4; v_call: TRBV6-5; clone_size: -; cdr3_nt: TGTGCCAGCAGTGCCTCTCAGGGACTGTATGAAAAACTGTTTTTT; cdr3_aa: CASSASQGLYEKLFF
d_call: -; j_call: TRBJ2-5; v_call: TRBV7-2; clone_size: -; cdr3_nt: TGTGCCAGCAGCTTAGGTGGCAGGACCCAGTACTTC; cdr3_aa: CASSLGGRTQYF
d_call: TRBD1; j_call: TRBJ1-2; v_call: TRBV7-8; clone_size: few; cdr3_nt: TGTGCCAGCAGCTCGACAGGGAAGGGCTACACCTTC; cdr3_aa: CASSSTGKGYTF
d_call: -; j_call: TRBJ2-1; v_call: TRBV2; clone_size: -; cdr3_nt: TGTGCCAGCAGTTTTCTCGACAGATACAATGAGCAGTTCTTC; cdr3_aa: CASSFLDRYNEQFF
d_call: -; j_call: TRBJ2-7; v_call: TRBV27; clone_size: -; cdr3_nt: TGTGCCAGCAGTTTTGGGACAACCACCTACGAGCAGTACTTC; cdr3_aa: CASSFGTTTYEQYF
d_call: -; j_call: TRBJ2-5; v_call: TRBV7-2; clone_size: -; cdr3_nt: TGTGCCAGCAGCCAAGCGGTGGGCCAAGAGACCCAGTACTTC; cdr3_aa: CASSQAVGQETQYF
d_call: -; j_call: TRBJ2-1; v_call: TRBV6-5; clone_size: -; cdr3_nt: TGTGCCAGCAGTTACGACAGGAGACTTTACAATGAGCAGTTCTTC; cdr3_aa: CASSYDRRLYNEQFF
d_call: -; j_call: TRBJ2-7; v_call: TRBV2; clone_size: -; cdr3_nt: TGTGCCAGCAGTGAAGGTTCTCGCGAGCAGTACTTC; cdr3_aa: CASSEGSREQYF
d_call: TRBD2; j_call: TRBJ2-1; v_call: TRBV7-2; clone_size: -; cdr3_nt: TGTGCCAGCAGCTTAACAGCGGGGGGGGTAGTACAGTTCTTC; cdr3_aa: CASSLTAGGVVQFF
d_call: -; j_call: TRBJ1-5; v_call: TRBV5-1; clone_size: -; cdr3_nt: TGCGCCAGCAGCTTGCGGGGGGCTTCGAATCAGCCCCAGCATTTT; cdr3_aa: CASSLRGASNQPQHF
d_call: TRBD2; j_call: TRBJ2-3; v_call: TRBV28; clone_size: -; cdr3_nt: TGTGCCAGCAGCCCGTCGGGACTACATGAAGATACGCAGTATTTT; cdr3_aa: CASSPSGLHEDTQYF
d_call: -; j_call: TRBJ1-2; v_call: TRBV30; clone_size: -; cdr3_nt: TGTGCCTGGGACGGGGTGTTCTATGGCTACACCTTC; cdr3_aa: CAWDGVFYGYTF
d_call: -; j_call: TRBJ2-1; v_call: TRBV6-4; clone_size: -; cdr3_nt: TGTGCCACCACCCCCGACGACAGGACCAAAGAGCAGTTCTTC; cdr3_aa: CATTPDDRTKEQFF